Listed below are T cell receptor beta chains from one sample, sequenced in a study of OX40 agonist ivuxolimab in advanced cancers. TCRdb keeps only in-frame clones here, not all; method: immunoSEQ multiplex PCR. This sample has about 46,000 clones, with 80% to 85% found just once. The sequences come from CD4+ or CD8+ T cells sorted from blood, collected in a trial of the OX40 agonist ivuxolimab. Receptors were obtained from an adult with an advanced solid tumor such as melanoma, head and neck, liver or kidney cancer. The CDR3 runs from the conserved cysteine through the conserved F or W. The order of the fields is V gene, J gene, CDR3 protein.

V gene: TRBV5-1; J gene: TRBJ2-1; CDR3 protein: CASSLGLTGVHNEQFF
V gene: TRBV9; J gene: TRBJ2-7; CDR3 protein: CASSTHPGTSSEQYF
V gene: TRBV7-3; J gene: TRBJ2-2; CDR3 protein: CASSLGPGSTGELFF
V gene: TRBV7-6; J gene: TRBJ2-1; CDR3 protein: CASSLGYNEQFF
V gene: TRBV5-1; J gene: TRBJ2-5; CDR3 protein: CASSNIGLAEETQYF
V gene: TRBV6-1; J gene: TRBJ2-7; CDR3 protein: CASSDGRRLYEQYF
V gene: TRBV27; J gene: TRBJ1-5; CDR3 protein: CASSLYVGGGNQPQHF
V gene: TRBV20-1; J gene: TRBJ1-1; CDR3 protein: CSARYTEAFF
V gene: TRBV5-4; J gene: TRBJ1-2; CDR3 protein: CASSAGTGTKKSGYTF
V gene: TRBV5-6; J gene: TRBJ1-1; CDR3 protein: CASSRSGSLNTEAFF
V gene: TRBV11-2; J gene: TRBJ2-3; CDR3 protein: CASSLGGNRADTQYF
V gene: TRBV13; J gene: TRBJ1-3; CDR3 protein: CASSPTGGSGNTIYF
V gene: TRBV5-6; J gene: TRBJ1-1; CDR3 protein: CASSFRPLPNTEAFF
V gene: TRBV6-5; J gene: TRBJ1-4; CDR3 protein: CASSYRGPGANEKLFF
V gene: TRBV6-6; J gene: TRBJ2-2; CDR3 protein: CASSPILTGELFF
V gene: TRBV6-5; J gene: TRBJ1-1; CDR3 protein: CASSYTRITEAFF
V gene: TRBV15; J gene: TRBJ1-6; CDR3 protein: CATSRDRGILNSPLHF
V gene: TRBV5-1; J gene: TRBJ2-3; CDR3 protein: CASSRGLAGYPSAQYF
V gene: TRBV7-6; J gene: TRBJ1-2; CDR3 protein: CASSPRPPGPYGYTF
V gene: TRBV15; J gene: TRBJ2-3; CDR3 protein: CATSRGQLGWDTQYF
V gene: TRBV19; J gene: TRBJ1-5; CDR3 protein: CASSMSADRGPGPQHF
V gene: TRBV5-1; J gene: TRBJ2-5; CDR3 protein: CASSTDRVETQYF
V gene: TRBV5-1; J gene: TRBJ1-2; CDR3 protein: CASSSDPPYGYTF
V gene: TRBV6-6; J gene: TRBJ1-2; CDR3 protein: CASSYSGGNYGYTF
V gene: TRBV10-3; J gene: TRBJ2-6; CDR3 protein: CAISESQGERAGANVLTF
V gene: TRBV11-3; J gene: TRBJ2-3; CDR3 protein: CASSLLILGTDTQYF
V gene: TRBV11-3; J gene: TRBJ1-1; CDR3 protein: CASSLQGKNTEAFF
V gene: TRBV29-1; J gene: TRBJ1-1; CDR3 protein: CSVSTAPGTEAFF
V gene: TRBV11-2; J gene: TRBJ2-5; CDR3 protein: CASSLGGGARTQYF
V gene: TRBV5-1; J gene: TRBJ2-5; CDR3 protein: CASSQGTSGVQETQYF
V gene: TRBV7-2; J gene: TRBJ2-1; CDR3 protein: CASSFFPGGEQFF
V gene: TRBV28; J gene: TRBJ2-4; CDR3 protein: CASSFGGSAKNIQYF
V gene: TRBV6-5; J gene: TRBJ2-5; CDR3 protein: CASSDRGWETQYF
V gene: TRBV5-1; J gene: TRBJ1-4; CDR3 protein: CASSKGAADEKLFF
V gene: TRBV9; J gene: TRBJ1-1; CDR3 protein: CASSLPGQGAEAFF
V gene: TRBV5-1; J gene: TRBJ2-1; CDR3 protein: CASSLSLAGGQDEQFF
V gene: TRBV5-4; J gene: TRBJ1-1; CDR3 protein: CASSLDPVTTEAFF
V gene: TRBV27; J gene: TRBJ2-3; CDR3 protein: CASSFRGGADTQYF
V gene: TRBV5-1; J gene: NA; CDR3 protein: CASSDPTGSSYEQYF
V gene: TRBV14; J gene: TRBJ2-7; CDR3 protein: CASSPRQGIYEQYF
V gene: TRBV5-4; J gene: TRBJ1-1; CDR3 protein: CASRPRDRGSMNTEAFF
V gene: TRBV10-2; J gene: TRBJ2-1; CDR3 protein: CATDAGGGYNEQFF
V gene: TRBV10-3; J gene: TRBJ1-5; CDR3 protein: CAISADSNQPQHF
V gene: TRBV6-1; J gene: TRBJ2-3; CDR3 protein: CASSDVPLGTQYF
V gene: TRBV9; J gene: TRBJ2-1; CDR3 protein: CASSVSGVGHNEQFF
V gene: TRBV2; J gene: TRBJ2-2; CDR3 protein: CASSEAPLAGGHTGELFF
V gene: TRBV7-9; J gene: TRBJ2-3; CDR3 protein: CASSLSGLATADTQYF
V gene: TRBV6-5; J gene: TRBJ1-5; CDR3 protein: CASRAHRGGNQPQHF
V gene: TRBV9; J gene: TRBJ1-1; CDR3 protein: CASSVAPRDTEAFF
V gene: TRBV4-2; J gene: TRBJ1-5; CDR3 protein: CASSQGSRQGSQPQHF
V gene: TRBV7-3; J gene: TRBJ1-2; CDR3 protein: CASSLGKTGNYGYTF